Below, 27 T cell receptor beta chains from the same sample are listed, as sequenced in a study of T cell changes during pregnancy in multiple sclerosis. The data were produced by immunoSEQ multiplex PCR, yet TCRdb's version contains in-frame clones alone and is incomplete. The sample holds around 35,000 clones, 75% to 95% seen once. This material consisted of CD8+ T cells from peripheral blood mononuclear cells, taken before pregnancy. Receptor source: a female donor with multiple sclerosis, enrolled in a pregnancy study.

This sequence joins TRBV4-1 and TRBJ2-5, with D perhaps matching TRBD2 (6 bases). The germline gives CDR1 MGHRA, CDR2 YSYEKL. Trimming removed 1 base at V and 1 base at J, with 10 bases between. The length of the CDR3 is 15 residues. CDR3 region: CASSQGLGLQETQYF. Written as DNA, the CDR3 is TGCGCCAGCAGCCAAGGCCTGGGACTCCAAGAGACCCAGTACTTC.

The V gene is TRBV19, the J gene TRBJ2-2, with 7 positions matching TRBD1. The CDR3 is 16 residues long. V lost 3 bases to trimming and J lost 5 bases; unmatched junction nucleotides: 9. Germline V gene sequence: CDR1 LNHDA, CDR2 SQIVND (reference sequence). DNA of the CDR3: TGTGCCAGTAGTATTGCATCAGGGGGAAGGACCGGGGAGCTGTTTTTT. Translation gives CASSIASGGRTGELFF. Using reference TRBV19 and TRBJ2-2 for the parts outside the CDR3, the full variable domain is DGGITQSPKYLFRKEGQNVTLSCEQNLNHDAMYWYRQDPGQGLRLIYYSQIVNDFQKGDIAEGYSVSREKKESFPLTVTSAQKNPTAFYLCASSIASGGRTGELFFGEGSRLTVL.

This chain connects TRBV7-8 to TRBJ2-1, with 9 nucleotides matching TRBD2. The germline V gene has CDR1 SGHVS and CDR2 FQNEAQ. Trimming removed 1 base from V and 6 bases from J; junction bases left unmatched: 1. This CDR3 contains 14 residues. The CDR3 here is CASSLGGLANEQFF. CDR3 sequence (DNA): TGTGCCAGCAGCTTAGGGGGACTAGCCAATGAGCAGTTCTTC.

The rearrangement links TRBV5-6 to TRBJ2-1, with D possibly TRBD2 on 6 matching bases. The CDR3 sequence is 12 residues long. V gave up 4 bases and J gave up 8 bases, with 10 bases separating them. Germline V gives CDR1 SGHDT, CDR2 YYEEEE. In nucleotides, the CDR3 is TGTGCCAGCAGCGATCTAGCGTATGAGCAGTTCTTC. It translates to CASSDLAYEQFF.

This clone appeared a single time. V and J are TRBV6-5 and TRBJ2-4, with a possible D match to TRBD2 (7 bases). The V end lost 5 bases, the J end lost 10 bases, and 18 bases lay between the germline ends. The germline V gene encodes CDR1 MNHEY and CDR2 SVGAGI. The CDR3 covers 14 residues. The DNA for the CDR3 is TGTGCCAGCAGTCAAGGGGGGGGAGGAGGTATTCAGTACTTC. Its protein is CASSQGGGGGIQYF.

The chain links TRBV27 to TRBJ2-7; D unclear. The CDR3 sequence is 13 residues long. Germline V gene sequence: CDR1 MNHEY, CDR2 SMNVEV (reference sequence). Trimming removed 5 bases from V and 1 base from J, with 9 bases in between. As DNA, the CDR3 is TGTGCCAGCAGTCCGACTGGATCCTACGAGCAGTACTTC. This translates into CASSPTGSYEQYF.

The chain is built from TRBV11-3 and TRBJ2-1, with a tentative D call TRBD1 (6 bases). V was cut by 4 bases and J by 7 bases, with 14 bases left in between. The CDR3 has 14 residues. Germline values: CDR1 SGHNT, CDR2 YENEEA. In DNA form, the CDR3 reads TGTGCCAGCAGCTCCGAAAACAGGGAAAATGAGCAGTTCTTC. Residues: CASSSENRENEQFF.

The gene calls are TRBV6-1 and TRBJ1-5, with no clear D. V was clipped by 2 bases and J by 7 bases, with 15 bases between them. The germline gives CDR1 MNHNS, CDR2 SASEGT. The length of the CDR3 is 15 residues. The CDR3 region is CASSERSSPVQPQHF. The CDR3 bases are TGTGCCAGCAGTGAACGGAGCAGCCCGGTGCAGCCCCAGCATTTT.

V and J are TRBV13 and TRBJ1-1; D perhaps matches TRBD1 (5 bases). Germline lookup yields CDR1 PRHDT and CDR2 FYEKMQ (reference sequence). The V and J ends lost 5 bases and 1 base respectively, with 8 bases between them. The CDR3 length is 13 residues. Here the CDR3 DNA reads TGTGCCAGCAGCCCGACAGCGAACACTGAAGCTTTCTTT. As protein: CASSPTANTEAFF.

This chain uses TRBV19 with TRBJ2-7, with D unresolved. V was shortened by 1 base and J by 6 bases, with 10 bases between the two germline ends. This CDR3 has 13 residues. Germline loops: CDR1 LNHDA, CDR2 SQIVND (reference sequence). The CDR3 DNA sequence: TGTGCCAGTAGTATAGCTCCCCCGCGCGAGCAGTACTTC. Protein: CASSIAPPREQYF.

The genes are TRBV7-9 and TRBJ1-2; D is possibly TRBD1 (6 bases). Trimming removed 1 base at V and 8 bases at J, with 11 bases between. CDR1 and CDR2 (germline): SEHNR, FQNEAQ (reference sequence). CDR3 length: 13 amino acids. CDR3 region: CASSLGGGGGYTF. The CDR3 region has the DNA TGTGCCAGCAGCTTAGGGGGGGGCGGCGGCTACACCTTC.

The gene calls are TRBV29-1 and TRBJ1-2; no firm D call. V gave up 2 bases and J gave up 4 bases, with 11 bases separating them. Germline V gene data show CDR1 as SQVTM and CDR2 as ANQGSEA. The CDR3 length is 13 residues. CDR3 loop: CSVETRTSYGYTF. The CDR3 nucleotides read TGCAGCGTTGAAACACGAACCTCCTATGGCTACACCTTC.

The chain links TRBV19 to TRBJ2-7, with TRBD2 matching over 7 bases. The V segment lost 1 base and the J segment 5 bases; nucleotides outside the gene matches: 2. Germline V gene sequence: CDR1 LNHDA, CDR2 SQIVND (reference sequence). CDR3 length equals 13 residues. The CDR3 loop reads CASSIGGSNEQYF. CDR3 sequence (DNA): TGTGCCAGTAGTATAGGCGGGAGTAACGAGCAGTACTTC.

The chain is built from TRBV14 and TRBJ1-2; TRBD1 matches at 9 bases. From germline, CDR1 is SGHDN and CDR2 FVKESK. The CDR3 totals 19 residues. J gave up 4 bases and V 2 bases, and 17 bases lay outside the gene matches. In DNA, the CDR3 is TGTGCCAGCAGCCAACAAGAAAGAAGCCGGGACAGGGTAGCCTATGGCTACACCTTC. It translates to CASSQQERSRDRVAYGYTF.

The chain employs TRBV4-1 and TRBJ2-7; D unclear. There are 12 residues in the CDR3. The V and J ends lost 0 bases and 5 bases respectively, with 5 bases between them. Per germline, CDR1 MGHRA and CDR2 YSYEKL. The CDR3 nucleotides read TGCGCCAGCAGCCAAGAGGGCGACGAGCAGTACTTC. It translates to CASSQEGDEQYF.

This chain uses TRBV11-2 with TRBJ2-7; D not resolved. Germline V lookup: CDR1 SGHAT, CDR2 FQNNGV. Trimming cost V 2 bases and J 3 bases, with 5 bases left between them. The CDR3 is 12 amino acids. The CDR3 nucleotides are TGTGCCAGCAGCTTAATCATCTACGAGCAGTACTTC. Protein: CASSLIIYEQYF. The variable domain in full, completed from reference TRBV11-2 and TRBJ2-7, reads EAGVAQSPRYKIIEKRQSVAFWCNPISGHATLYWYQQILGQGPKLLIQFQNNGVVDDSQLPKDRFSAERLKGVDSTLKIQPAKLEDSAVYLCASSLIIYEQYFGPGTRLTVT.

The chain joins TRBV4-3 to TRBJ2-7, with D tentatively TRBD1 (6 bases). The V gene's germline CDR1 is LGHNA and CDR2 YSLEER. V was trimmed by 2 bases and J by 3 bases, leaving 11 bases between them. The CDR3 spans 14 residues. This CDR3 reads CASSQFRGIYEQYF. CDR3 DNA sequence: TGCGCCAGCAGCCAATTCAGGGGAATCTACGAGCAGTACTTC.

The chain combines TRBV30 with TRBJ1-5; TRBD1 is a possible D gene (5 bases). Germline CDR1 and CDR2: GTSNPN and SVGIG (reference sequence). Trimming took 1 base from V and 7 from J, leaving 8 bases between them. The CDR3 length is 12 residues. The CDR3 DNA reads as TGTGCCTGGAGTGAGGGGAGGCAGCCCCAGCATTTT. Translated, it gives CAWSEGRQPQHF.

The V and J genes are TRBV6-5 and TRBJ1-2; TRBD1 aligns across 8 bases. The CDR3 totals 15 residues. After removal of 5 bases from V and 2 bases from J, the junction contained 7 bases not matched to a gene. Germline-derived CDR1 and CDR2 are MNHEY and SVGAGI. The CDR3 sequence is CASSPNRGWNYGYTF. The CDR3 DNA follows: TGTGCCAGCAGTCCGAACAGGGGGTGGAACTATGGCTACACCTTC.

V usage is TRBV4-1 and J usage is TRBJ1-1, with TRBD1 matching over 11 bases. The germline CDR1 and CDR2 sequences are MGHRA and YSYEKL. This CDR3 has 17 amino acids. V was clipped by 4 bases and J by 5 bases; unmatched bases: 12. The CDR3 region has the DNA TGCGCCAGCAGCCCAGCCCCCGGGACAGGGGGAGAAACTGAAGCTTTCTTT. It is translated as CASSPAPGTGGETEAFF.

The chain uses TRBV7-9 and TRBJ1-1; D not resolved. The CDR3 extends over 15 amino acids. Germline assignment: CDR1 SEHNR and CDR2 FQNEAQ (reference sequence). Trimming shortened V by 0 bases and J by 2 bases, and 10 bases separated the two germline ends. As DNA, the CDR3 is TGTGCCAGCAGCTTAGCGTTGGGGAGAAACACTGAAGCTTTCTTT. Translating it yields CASSLALGRNTEAFF.

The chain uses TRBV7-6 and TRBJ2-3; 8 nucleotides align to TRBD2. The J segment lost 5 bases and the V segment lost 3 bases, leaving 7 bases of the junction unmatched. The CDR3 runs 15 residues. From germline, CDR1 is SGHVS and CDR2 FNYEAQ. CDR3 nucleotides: TGTGCCAGCAGCTTCTCGGGGGGGCAGGGAGATACGCAGTATTTT. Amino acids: CASSFSGGQGDTQYF. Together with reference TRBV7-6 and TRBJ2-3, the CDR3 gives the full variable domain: GAGVSQSPRYKVTKRGQDVALRCDPISGHVSLYWYRQALGQGPEFLTYFNYEAQQDKSGLPNDRFSAERPEGSISTLTIQRTEQRDSAMYRCASSFSGGQGDTQYFGPGTRLTVL.

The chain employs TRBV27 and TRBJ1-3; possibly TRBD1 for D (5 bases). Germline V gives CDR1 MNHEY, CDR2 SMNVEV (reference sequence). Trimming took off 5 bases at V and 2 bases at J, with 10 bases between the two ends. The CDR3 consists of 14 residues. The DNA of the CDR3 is TGTGCCAGCAGTACTACAGGTACTGGAAACACCATATATTTT. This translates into CASSTTGTGNTIYF.

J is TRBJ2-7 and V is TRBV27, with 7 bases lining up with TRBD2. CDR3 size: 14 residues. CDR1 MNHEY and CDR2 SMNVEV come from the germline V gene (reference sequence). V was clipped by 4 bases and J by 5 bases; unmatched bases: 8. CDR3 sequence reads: CASSSIAGVDEQYF. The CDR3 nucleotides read TGTGCCAGCAGTTCTATTGCGGGAGTCGACGAGCAGTACTTC.

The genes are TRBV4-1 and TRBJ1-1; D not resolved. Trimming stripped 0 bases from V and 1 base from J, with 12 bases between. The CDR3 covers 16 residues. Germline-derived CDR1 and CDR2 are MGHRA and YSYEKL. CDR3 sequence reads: CASSQDAGFGNTEAFF. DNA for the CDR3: TGCGCCAGCAGCCAAGATGCGGGCTTTGGGAACACTGAAGCTTTCTTT.

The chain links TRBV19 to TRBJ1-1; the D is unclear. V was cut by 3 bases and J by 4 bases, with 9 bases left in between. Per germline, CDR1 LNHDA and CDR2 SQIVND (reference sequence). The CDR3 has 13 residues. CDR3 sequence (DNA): TGTGCCAGTAGTATCACCGGGATCACTGAAGCTTTCTTT. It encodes CASSITGITEAFF.

The CDR3 nucleotides read TGCGCCAGCAATGATCGTGGCGGGACCTACGAGCAGTACTTC. It is translated as CASNDRGGTYEQYF. The V and J genes are TRBV5-1 and TRBJ2-7, with a possible D match to TRBD2 (6 bases). V lost 6 bases to trimming and J lost 2 bases, with 15 bases between them. The CDR3 contains 14 residues. Germline-derived CDR1 and CDR2 are SGHRS and YFSETQ.